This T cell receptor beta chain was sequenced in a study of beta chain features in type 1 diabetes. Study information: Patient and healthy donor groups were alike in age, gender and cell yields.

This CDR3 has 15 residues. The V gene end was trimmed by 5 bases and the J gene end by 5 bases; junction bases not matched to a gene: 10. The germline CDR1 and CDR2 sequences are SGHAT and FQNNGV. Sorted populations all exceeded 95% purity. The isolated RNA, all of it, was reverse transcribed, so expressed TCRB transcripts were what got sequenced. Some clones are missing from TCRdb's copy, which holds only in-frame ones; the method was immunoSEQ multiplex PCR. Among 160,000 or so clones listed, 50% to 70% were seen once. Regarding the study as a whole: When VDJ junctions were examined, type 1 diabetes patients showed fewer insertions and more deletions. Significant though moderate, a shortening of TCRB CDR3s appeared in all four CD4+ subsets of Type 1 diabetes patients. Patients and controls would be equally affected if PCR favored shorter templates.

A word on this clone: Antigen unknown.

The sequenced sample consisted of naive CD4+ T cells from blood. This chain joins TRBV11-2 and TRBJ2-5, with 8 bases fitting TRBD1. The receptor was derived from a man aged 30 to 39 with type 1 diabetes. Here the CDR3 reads CASSMNPGGEETQYF. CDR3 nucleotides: TGTGCCAGCAGCATGAATCCAGGGGGCGAGGAGACCCAGTACTTC.